The 13 T cell receptor beta chains below all came from one sample that was sequenced in a study of graft-versus-host responses after intestinal transplantation (dated by TCRdb to about 2021). Receptors were amplified or captured by the immunoSEQ multiplex PCR assay. TCRdb carries this immuneACCESS record with in-frame sequences only. Its versions omit some clonotypes, under half of them owing to an unresolved V gene in the studies checked, with the rest unexplained. The sample yields some 45,000 clones; 91% were counted once. Under 4.5% of the sample belongs to the ten largest clones. The sample in question was PBMCs, obtained 524 days after transplant. The receptors derive from a human patient who received an intestinal transplant, so some T cells may come from the graft donor.

This sequence joins TRBV4-1 and TRBJ1-1; no clear D. Germline CDR1 reads MGHRA; CDR2 reads YSYEKL. The CDR3 length is 13 residues. Between the trimmed V and J ends, which lost 3 bases and 1 base, there was a span of 6 bases. In nucleotides, the CDR3 is TGCGCCAGCAGCCAGCACGAGAACACTGAAGCTTTCTTT. It translates to CASSQHENTEAFF.

CDR3 sequence: CASHPANRDQPQHF. DNA of the CDR3: TGTGCCAGCCACCCGGCCAACAGGGATCAGCCCCAGCATTTT. The gene calls are TRBV6-6 and TRBJ1-5; D may be TRBD1 (6 bases). The CDR3 is made up of 14 amino acids. Trimming stripped 8 bases from V and 5 bases from J, with 16 bases between. Germline V gives CDR1 MNHNY, CDR2 SVGAGI (reference sequence).

The J gene is TRBJ2-7, the V gene TRBV28, with 10 bases identical to TRBD2. CDR1 is MDHEN and CDR2 is SYDVKM in the germline V gene. After removal of 4 bases from V and 0 bases from J, the junction contained 9 bases not matched to a gene. CDR3 length: 17 residues. CDR3 residues: CASSYTSGETLSYEQYF. CDR3 coding DNA: TGTGCCAGCAGTTATACTAGCGGGGAGACACTCTCCTACGAGCAGTACTTC.

The V gene is TRBV7-8, the J gene TRBJ1-4, with 10 bases matching TRBD1. Germline V gives CDR1 SGHVS, CDR2 FQNEAQ. V lost 3 bases and J lost 0; bases outside the gene matches: 7. The CDR3 has 18 residues. CDR3 loop: CASSFRTGGFSTNEKLFF. The CDR3 DNA follows: TGTGCCAGCAGCTTCCGGACAGGGGGGTTTTCAACTAATGAAAAACTGTTTTTT.

The V and J genes are TRBV5-5 and TRBJ2-7; a weak D match, TRBD2 (6 bases). In germline, CDR1 is SGHKS, CDR2 YYEKEE (reference sequence). Trimming took 2 bases from V and 2 from J, leaving 17 bases between them. The CDR3 has 16 amino acids. The CDR3 protein is CASSLSSGGGAYEQYF. In nucleotides, the CDR3 is TGTGCCAGCAGCTTAAGTTCCGGGGGTGGCGCCTACGAGCAGTACTTC.

V is TRBV27 and J is TRBJ2-1; D may be TRBD2 (5 bases). CDR1 MNHEY and CDR2 SMNVEV come from the germline V gene (reference sequence). The CDR3 spans 14 residues. Trimming removed 3 bases from V and 9 bases from J, with 15 bases in between. The CDR3 coding sequence is TGTGCCAGCAGTTTTGTTCCTAGCTATGGTGAGCAGTTCTTC. It specifies CASSFVPSYGEQFF.

CDR3 residues: CASSLVGYNEQFF. CDR3 sequence (DNA): TGTGCCAGCAGCCTGGTGGGCTACAATGAGCAGTTCTTC. The gene calls are TRBV11-2 and TRBJ2-1; D is ambiguous. The ends were cut back, 5 bases at V and 3 bases at J, with 8 bases in the middle. Germline V gene data show CDR1 as SGHAT and CDR2 as FQNNGV. The CDR3 has 13 residues.

The chain joins TRBV9 to TRBJ2-1, with 9 bases matching TRBD2. V shed 3 bases, J shed 0 bases, and the junction held 1 base outside the gene matches. Looked up from germline, CDR1 is SGDLS and CDR2 is YYNGEE. This CDR3 has 15 amino acids. This CDR3 is CASSASGTSYNEQFF. CDR3 coding DNA: TGTGCCAGCAGCGCTAGCGGGACCTCCTACAATGAGCAGTTCTTC.

Details on this clone: The junction and the germline gene differ at one end; a read error may be behind it. The rearrangement joins TRBV4-2 to TRBJ2-7, with D uncertain. The CDR3 runs 16 residues. Germline V gene lookup returns CDR1 LGHNA and CDR2 YNFKEQ. The CDR3 is CAGSQVGPTLSYEQYF. The CDR3 region has the DNA TGTGCCGGCAGCCAGGTAGGACCGACCCTCTCCTACGAGCAGTACTTC.

V gene TRBV19 combines with J gene TRBJ1-1; D remains unclear. Looked up from germline, CDR1 is LNHDA and CDR2 is SQIVND (reference sequence). This CDR3 contains 11 residues. V was pared by 9 bases and J by 4 bases, with 9 bases between. CDR3 DNA sequence: TGTGCCAGCGGAGACCTCACTGAAGCTTTCTTT. Amino acid sequence: CASGDLTEAFF. Together with reference TRBV19 and TRBJ1-1, the CDR3 gives the full variable domain: DGGITQSPKYLFRKEGQNVTLSCEQNLNHDAMYWYRQDPGQGLRLIYYSQIVNDFQKGDIAEGYSVSREKKESFPLTVTSAQKNPTAFYLCASGDLTEAFFGQGTRLTVV.

The V gene is TRBV7-9, the J gene TRBJ1-1, with a possible D match to TRBD1 (5 bases). The ends were cut back, 5 bases at V and 1 base at J, with 11 bases in the middle. The V gene's germline CDR1 is SEHNR and CDR2 FQNEAQ (reference sequence). This CDR3 is built from 14 residues. The chain's CDR3 is CASSPGPTNTEAFF. The CDR3 coding sequence is TGTGCCAGCAGCCCGGGACCCACGAACACTGAAGCTTTCTTT.

This clone came up once. The rearrangement joins TRBV27 to TRBJ1-5, with D hard to call. Germline V gene data show CDR1 as MNHEY and CDR2 as SMNVEV (reference sequence). The V end was cut by 6 bases, the J end by 3 bases, with 12 bases between. CDR3 length equals 14 residues. The CDR3 bases are TGTGCCAGCAGGGAAGTGGGCCTCAATCAGCCCCAGCATTTT. Encoded protein: CASREVGLNQPQHF.

The chain is built from TRBV15 and TRBJ2-3, with TRBD1 matching 9 bases. Trimming took 0 bases from V and 4 from J; bases not matched to a gene: 8. Germline assignment: CDR1 LNHNV and CDR2 YYDKDF (reference sequence). The CDR3 consists of 17 residues. For the CDR3, the DNA is TGTGCCACCAGCAGAGATCCGGGGGACAGGGACGCAGATACGCAGTATTTT. This sequence encodes CATSRDPGDRDADTQYF.